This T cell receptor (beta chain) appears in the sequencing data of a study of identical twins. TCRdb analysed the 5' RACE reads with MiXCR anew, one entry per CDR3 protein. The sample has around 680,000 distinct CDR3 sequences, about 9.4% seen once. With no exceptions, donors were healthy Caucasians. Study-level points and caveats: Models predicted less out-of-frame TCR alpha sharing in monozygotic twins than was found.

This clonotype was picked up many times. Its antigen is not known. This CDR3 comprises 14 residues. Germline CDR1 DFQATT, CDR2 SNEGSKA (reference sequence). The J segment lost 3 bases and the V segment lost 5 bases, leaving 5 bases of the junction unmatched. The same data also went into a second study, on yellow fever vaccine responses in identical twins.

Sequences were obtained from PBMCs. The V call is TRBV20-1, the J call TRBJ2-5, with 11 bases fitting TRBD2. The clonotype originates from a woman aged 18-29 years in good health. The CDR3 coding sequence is TGCAGTGCTCAAACTAGCGGGGGAGAAGAGACCCAGTACTTC. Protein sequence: CSAQTSGGEETQYF.